This record concerns one T cell receptor beta chain sequence. Its antigen is still unknown. Qualities for individual bases were not recorded, and no much larger clone is one base off. The sample comes from a study of shared clonotypes between healthy human individuals (TCRdb year 2020). Context from the whole study: A couple of women and three men aged 18 to 49 years were included in the cohort. To estimate repertoire size and how much clonotypes are shared between individuals, the study performed deep sequencing of blood TCR repertoires from 4 to 6 healthy adults. To increase sequencing depth and limit assay-specific biases, different laboratories used diverse techniques to prepare libraries and sequence TCR repertoires. Leukapheresis yielded between about 0.94 and 9.5 billion PBMCs per donor.

TCR CDR3 regions were amplified from genomic DNA by multiplex PCR using the deep immunoSEQ assay. Extracted genomic DNA from each cell subset was distributed evenly across all wells of several immunoSEQ 96-well plates, and each plate was treated as a replicate. Each replicate PCR for unsorted PBMC received roughly 300 ng genomic DNA, equal to 30,000 to 35,000 T cell genomes. Genomic DNA from unsorted PBMC was sequenced over ten immunoSEQ deep assay plates. The purified libraries were quantified using a Qubit 3.0 fluorometer, sized with a Bioanalyzer 2100, and then quantified again using the KAPA Library Quantification kit. Each immunoSEQ 96-well plate was sequenced on its own single-read 150-cycle Illumina NextSeq 550 flow cell. In the source study's methods: Because the immunoSEQ output held only junctional sequences and lacked quality scores, the filtering could not match the filtering applied to full-length reads. Sequences were annotated with PyIR, a Python wrapper for IgBLAST v1.9, using IMGT germline references to assign V/J genes and CDR3. Reads with weak V/J assignments (E-value above 1e-6), missing CDR3, stop codons, out-of-frame junctions, or ambiguous translated residues were removed. V3J clonotypes were defined as sequences sharing the same inferred V gene, J gene, and CDR3 amino acid sequence. Percentage overlap between repertoires was computed as shared unique clonotypes divided by the size of the smaller repertoire. Three approaches were used to assess repertoire richness: RTK rarefaction, the Chao1 estimator, and Recon v2.1 estimates of unobserved clonotypes. TCRdb stores this immuneACCESS table with in-frame sequences only. Part of the clones is absent; in the studies checked, under half of the shortfall reflects unresolved V genes, and no reason is known for the rest. V, J and clone size were drawn from that table, and D and trimming were deduced from the DNA. The sample profile shows approximately 500,000 clones; more than 65% of them were found once. The ten most abundant clones make up about 12% of the sample.

The donors were healthy, HIV-negative adults who had no recently reported acute infections or vaccinations. Every donor was a Caucasian adult residing in Nashville, Tennessee, USA. For unsorted samples, tens of millions of PBMCs were counted, and genomic DNA was extracted using the QIAamp DNA Blood Mini kit. Blood was collected by leukapheresis, and PBMCs were isolated by Ficoll-Histopaque density gradient centrifugation and then cryopreserved in liquid nitrogen vapor phase. Findings and caveats that apply to the study as a whole: Because the study included only a small number of donors, the genetic and exposure-history diversity represented was limited. Based on pairwise subsampling, the degree of clonotype sharing among donors was expected to be affected by sequencing depth. Only blood was sampled, and tissue TCR repertoires likely differ from those in blood.

The TCR originated in a middle-aged woman in good health. Some clones in this sample may be carry-over from other donors' samples. The sample taken for sequencing was PBMCs.

The CDR3 loop reads CAWSLQTPVGYGYTF. The nucleotides read TGTGCCTGGAGCCTTCAGACTCCGGTCGGTTATGGCTACACCTTC. This receptor chain uses TRBV30 and TRBJ1-2; no confident D gene assignment can be made. The CDR1 and CDR2 encoded by the germline V gene (reference sequence) are GTSNPN and SVGIG. The germline ends are 19 bases apart after V is trimmed by 3 bases and J by 5 bases. Including cysteine and phenylalanine, the CDR3 has 15 amino acids. This entry keeps only the CDR3 DNA: 45 bases, framed from base 1.